This passage covers 15 T cell receptor beta chains from one sample sequenced in a study of CD8 T cells in ankylosing spondylitis. MiXCR was run by TCRdb on the 5' RACE reads, yielding one entry per CDR3 protein. The sample gives 130,000 to 150,000 distinct CDR3 sequences, about 8% of which show up once; 6% to 8% is in the top ten. Specimen: synovial fluid, either unsorted or a sorted T cell fraction (not recorded which). The receptors were gathered from a male donor with ankylosing spondylitis.

In nucleotides, the CDR3 is TGCGCCAGCAGCTTACGGACGGGGACCCCCCTCCACTTT. Amino acid sequence: CASSLRTGTPLHF. V gene TRBV4-3 combines with J gene TRBJ1-6; D possibly corresponds to TRBD1 (5 bases). Germline-derived CDR1 and CDR2 are LGHNA and YSLEER. CDR3 length equals 13 residues. The germline V and J ends were trimmed by 5 bases and 13 bases, with 15 bases remaining between them.

This clonotype was counted between two and nine times. The chain employs TRBV15 and TRBJ2-6, with TRBD1 identical over 7 bases. The CDR3 length is 16 residues. In germline, CDR1 is LNHNV, CDR2 YYDKDF (reference sequence). Trimming removed 3 bases from V and 0 bases from J; junction bases left unmatched: 2. The CDR3 region has the DNA TGTGCCACCAGCAGGGGGACAGCCTCTGGGGCCAACGTCCTGACTTTC. The encoded protein is CATSRGTASGANVLTF.

This clonotype was observed a handful of times. The chain links TRBV11-2 to TRBJ2-3, with D possibly being TRBD1 or TRBD2 (6 bases each). This CDR3 contains 16 residues. The V end was cut by 5 bases, the J end by 4 bases, with 19 bases between. Germline V gene sequence: CDR1 SGHAT, CDR2 FQNNGV. The CDR3 nucleotides read TGTGCCAGCAGCAAGGGGGGCAGTTGGGAAGCAGATACGCAGTATTTT. Encoded protein: CASSKGGSWEADTQYF. The full variable domain, in which reference TRBV11-2 and TRBJ2-3 provide the parts outside the CDR3, is EAGVAQSPRYKIIEKRQSVAFWCNPISGHATLYWYQQILGQGPKLLIQFQNNGVVDDSQLPKDRFSAERLKGVDSTLKIQPAKLEDSAVYLCASSKGGSWEADTQYFGPGTRLTVL.

V is TRBV3-1 and J is TRBJ2-7; either TRBD1 or TRBD2 may fit D (5 bases each). The V gene lost 4 bases and the J gene lost 4 bases, with 11 bases spanning the gap. Germline V gives CDR1 LGHDT, CDR2 YNNKEL (reference sequence). The CDR3 is 13 amino acids. The CDR3 protein is CASSLLGVYEQYF. DNA for the CDR3: TGTGCCAGCAGCCTTCTGGGGGTTTACGAGCAGTACTTC.

Only a few counts were recorded for this clonotype. The V and J genes are TRBV7-9 and TRBJ1-4; 9 bases are a match to TRBD1. V lost 7 bases and J lost 6; bases outside the gene matches: 9. Looked up from germline, CDR1 is SEHNR and CDR2 is FQNEAQ (reference sequence). This CDR3 contains 15 residues. The CDR3 loop is CASTRTGTGYEKLFF. CDR3 DNA sequence: TGTGCCAGCACCCGGACCGGGACAGGGTATGAAAAACTGTTTTTT.

This clonotype was counted between two and nine times. The chain is built from TRBV20-1 and TRBJ2-7; D is unclear. CDR3 length equals 13 residues. CDR1 is DFQATT and CDR2 is SNEGSKA in the germline V gene (reference sequence). Deletions cut 5 bases from V and 0 bases from J, with 11 bases between. The CDR3 nucleotides are TGCAGTGCTGGATTAGTTTACTCCTACGAGCAGTACTTC. This gives the protein CSAGLVYSYEQYF.

This clonotype was recorded many times. This chain links TRBV18 with TRBJ1-5, with D possibly being TRBD1 (6 bases). The V end was cut by 4 bases, the J end by 8 bases, with 12 bases between. The CDR3 is 13 residues long. From germline, CDR1 is KGHSH and CDR2 LQKENI. The CDR3 DNA reads TGTGCCAGCTCACTCACAGGGTTAGAGCCCCAGCATTTT. Protein product: CASSLTGLEPQHF.

This clonotype was seen only a few times. This chain joins TRBV5-1 and TRBJ2-3; D may be TRBD1 or TRBD2 (5 bases each). V lost 7 bases and J 0 bases, leaving 15 bases between the germline ends. Germline CDR1 is SGHRS and CDR2 is YFSETQ. The CDR3 is 15 amino acids. The CDR3 reads CASDRDGSSTDTQYF. The CDR3 DNA reads TGCGCCAGCGACCGGGACGGATCTAGCACAGATACGCAGTATTTT.

This clonotype occurred many times. The chain links TRBV27 to TRBJ1-3; 7 nucleotides match TRBD1. The V segment lost 6 bases and the J segment 2 bases; nucleotides outside the gene matches: 7. Per germline, CDR1 MNHEY and CDR2 SMNVEV (reference sequence). The CDR3 has 15 residues. The CDR3 reads CASRSSTGAGNTIYF. The CDR3 DNA sequence: TGTGCCAGCAGATCCAGTACAGGGGCTGGAAACACCATATATTTT.

This clonotype was recorded at least ten times. This chain uses TRBV2 with TRBJ2-1; D is undetermined. Germline V gives CDR1 SNHLY, CDR2 FYNNEI. The V and J ends lost 8 bases and 0 bases respectively, with 8 bases between them. The CDR3 spans 13 residues. Written as DNA, the CDR3 is TGTGCCAGCCAAGTGAGCTCCTACAATGAGCAGTTCTTC. Amino acids: CASQVSSYNEQFF.

This clonotype was detected only a few times. The chain recombines TRBV20-1 with TRBJ1-3; D remains unclear. Trimming took 3 bases from V and 0 from J, leaving 15 bases between them. Germline values: CDR1 DFQATT, CDR2 SNEGSKA (reference sequence). This CDR3 is built from 16 residues. The CDR3 DNA follows: TGCAGTGCTAGTAGCCCAGGTTACGGCTCTGGAAACACCATATATTTT. Protein product: CSASSPGYGSGNTIYF.

This clonotype was counted at least ten times. In nucleotides, the CDR3 is TGCAGTGCTAGATTTGCGGGGGGGCGCGATGAGCAGTTCTTC. This codes for CSARFAGGRDEQFF. This chain connects TRBV20-1 to TRBJ2-1; 9 bases are shared with TRBD2. V lost 2 bases, J lost 8 bases, and 7 bases stayed unmatched. Germline CDR1 reads DFQATT; CDR2 reads SNEGSKA (reference sequence). CDR3 length: 14 residues.

This clonotype is judged medium-sized (0.01 to 0.1%). The chain has TRBV20-1 and TRBJ2-3; D gene uncertain. Germline CDR1 reads DFQATT; CDR2 reads SNEGSKA (reference sequence). Between the trimmed V and J ends, which lost 8 bases and 4 bases, there was a span of 13 bases. This CDR3 spans 12 amino acids. The DNA for the CDR3 is TGCAGTCCTACGGTTAAGGCAGATACGCAGTATTTT. Its protein product is CSPTVKADTQYF.

This clonotype was observed many times. The CDR3 coding sequence is TGTGCCACCAGTGGTGAGACAGGTCATCGAGGGGGCTACACCTTC. Its translation is CATSGETGHRGGYTF. J is TRBJ1-2 and V is TRBV24-1, with TRBD1 as a possible D gene (6 bases). Deletions cut 5 bases from V and 8 bases from J, with 20 bases between. The germline CDR1 and CDR2 sequences are KGHDR and SFDVKD. The CDR3 totals 15 residues.

This clonotype was recorded at least ten times. This sequence joins TRBV12-3 or TRBV12-4 and TRBJ2-4; D remains ambiguous. The ends were cut back, 3 bases at V and 1 base at J, with 16 bases in the middle. CDR3 size: 17 residues. The CDR3: CASSLFPQVWAKNIQYF. The CDR3 coding sequence is TGTGCCAGCAGTTTGTTTCCCCAGGTGTGGGCCAAAAACATTCAGTACTTC.